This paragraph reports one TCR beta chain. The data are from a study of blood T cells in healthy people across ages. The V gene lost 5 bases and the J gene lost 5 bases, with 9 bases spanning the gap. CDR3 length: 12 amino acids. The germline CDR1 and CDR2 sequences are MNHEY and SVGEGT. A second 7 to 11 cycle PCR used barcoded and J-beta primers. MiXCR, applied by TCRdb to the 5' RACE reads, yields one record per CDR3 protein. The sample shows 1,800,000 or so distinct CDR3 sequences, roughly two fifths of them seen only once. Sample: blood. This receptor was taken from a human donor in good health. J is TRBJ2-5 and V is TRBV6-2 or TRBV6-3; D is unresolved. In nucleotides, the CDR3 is TGTGCCAGCAGTAACCGACTGGAGACCCAGTACTTC. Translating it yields CASSNRLETQYF.